The 11 T cell receptor beta chains below come from one sample, sequenced in a study of cytotoxic CD8 clonotypes in ibrutinib-treated CLL. Assay used: immunoSEQ multiplex PCR; TCRdb lists only in-frame clones, some missing. Of 30,000 or so clones listed, around 57% were seen once; the top ten hold about 15%. The sample in question was PBMCs, obtained before ibrutinib treatment. The receptor source for this set is a human donor with chronic lymphocytic leukemia.

The CDR3 coding sequence is TGCGCCAGCAGCTCTTCGGGTGCCTGGGGCTATGGCTACACCTTC. Translation: CASSSSGAWGYGYTF. The chain is built from TRBV5-1 and TRBJ1-2; D not certain. Trimming removed 3 bases at V and 4 bases at J, with 16 bases between. This CDR3 comprises 15 residues. The germline V gene encodes CDR1 SGHRS and CDR2 YFSETQ.

Only a few counts were recorded for this clone. The V call is TRBV7-8, the J call TRBJ2-7, with a tentative D call TRBD1 (5 bases). Germline V gives CDR1 SGHVS, CDR2 FQNEAQ. Trimming removed 1 base at V and 0 bases at J, with 13 bases between. This CDR3 has 16 amino acids. CDR3 sequence: CASSLGSGLSSYEQYF. As DNA, the CDR3 is TGTGCCAGCAGCTTAGGATCAGGGCTAAGCTCCTACGAGCAGTACTTC.

The chain links TRBV2 to TRBJ2-5; D gene uncertain. The CDR3 contains 12 residues. Germline CDR1 is SNHLY and CDR2 is FYNNEI. V was clipped by 8 bases and J by 1 base, with 8 bases between them. This CDR3 reads CASSAFQETQYF. CDR3 sequence (DNA): TGTGCCAGCTCTGCCTTCCAAGAGACCCAGTACTTC.

The J gene is TRBJ2-4, the V gene TRBV5-5, with D unclear. V dropped 0 bases and J dropped 9 bases, with 10 bases sitting between them. CDR3 length: 13 amino acids. The germline gives CDR1 SGHKS, CDR2 YYEKEE (reference sequence). The CDR3 protein is CASSLDRLVIQYF. DNA for the CDR3: TGTGCCAGCAGCTTGGATAGGTTGGTCATTCAGTACTTC.

The chain has TRBV18 and TRBJ2-5; TRBD1 aligns across 11 bases. Germline lookup yields CDR1 KGHSH and CDR2 LQKENI. The CDR3 length is 15 residues. The V gene end was trimmed by 3 bases and the J gene end by 3 bases; junction bases not matched to a gene: 3. The CDR3 DNA follows: TGTGCCAGCTCACCCCGGACAGGGGGCGAAGAGACCCAGTACTTC. Translating gives CASSPRTGGEETQYF.

This rearrangement joins TRBV2 to TRBJ2-1; D gene uncertain. V was pared by 2 bases and J by 6 bases, with 8 bases between. CDR1 is SNHLY and CDR2 is FYNNEI in the germline V gene. The CDR3 sequence is 13 residues long. CDR3 coding DNA: TGTGCCAGCAGTGAACCCCACCCCAATGAGCAGTTCTTC. It specifies CASSEPHPNEQFF.

V gene TRBV28 combines with J gene TRBJ1-5; D is undetermined. This CDR3 is built from 14 residues. The germline gives CDR1 MDHEN, CDR2 SYDVKM. V lost 2 bases and J lost 4, with 9 bases in between. The CDR3 spells CASSLVRPNQPQHF. CDR3 coding DNA: TGTGCCAGCAGTTTAGTCCGGCCTAATCAGCCCCAGCATTTT.

V and J are TRBV6-6 and TRBJ2-2; TRBD2 matches 8 bases. CDR1 and CDR2 (germline): MNHNY, SVGAGI (reference sequence). CDR3 length: 15 residues. J was trimmed by 4 bases and V by 6 bases; bases with no gene match: 7. The CDR3 coding sequence is TGTGCCAGCAGCCCCGGGAGGGATCCCACCGGGGAGCTGTTTTTT. Protein sequence: CASSPGRDPTGELFF.

The V call is TRBV28, the J call TRBJ2-1, with 8 positions matching TRBD2. CDR1 is MDHEN, CDR2 SYDVKM, per germline. This CDR3 comprises 14 residues. V shed 6 bases and J 3 bases; nucleotides not matched to a gene: 4. CDR3 amino acids: CASSSSGHYNEQFF. DNA for the CDR3: TGTGCCAGCAGCTCTAGCGGGCACTACAATGAGCAGTTCTTC.

The chain has TRBV4-1 and TRBJ2-1; 15 bases line up with TRBD2. The trim removed 3 bases at V and 9 bases at J, leaving 6 bases unmatched. The CDR3 contains 16 residues. In germline, CDR1 is MGHRA, CDR2 YSYEKL. The CDR3 loop is CASSQGLAGGGSEQFF. The CDR3 bases are TGCGCCAGCAGCCAGGGACTAGCGGGGGGCGGGAGTGAGCAGTTCTTC.

The chain couples TRBV5-1 to TRBJ1-5, with D possibly matching TRBD1 (5 bases). The CDR3 has 15 amino acids. Per germline, CDR1 SGHRS and CDR2 YFSETQ. Trimming removed 4 bases from V and 6 bases from J, with 17 bases in between. CDR3 sequence reads: CASSPEGQGGQPQHF. The CDR3 DNA follows: TGCGCCAGCAGCCCCGAAGGGCAGGGAGGTCAGCCCCAGCATTTT.